The T cell receptor beta chain described here comes from a study of T cells in Graves' hyperthyroidism and ophthalmopathy. The study's findings and limits: Most thyroid clonotypes expanded above 0.001 appeared in blood too.

Amplified TCR beta CDR3 regions came from RNA transcripts. The HTBI primer set was used in a first-round RT-PCR of the TCR CDR3. In TCRdb, the multiplex PCR reads were re-called with MiXCR into one record per CDR3 protein. The sample yields 550,000 to 600,000 distinct CDR3 sequences, 11% to 15% seen once. Diagnoses were established using clinical symptoms, serum thyroxine and TRAb, thyroid ultrasound and orbital computed tomography. This clonotype has ten or more counts. The antigen is unknown. Source material: blood. The receptor was derived from a woman aged 18-29 years with Graves' ophthalmopathy.

The CDR3 spells CASSLEAQGYYGYTF. CDR3 nucleotides: TGTGCCAGCAGCTTAGAAGCACAGGGGTACTATGGCTACACCTTC. The rearrangement uses TRBV7-9 and TRBJ1-2; 7 nucleotides line up with TRBD1. Germline lookup yields CDR1 SEHNR and CDR2 FQNEAQ (reference sequence). This CDR3 is 15 amino acids long. The trim removed 1 base at V and 3 bases at J, leaving 5 bases unmatched.